The present TCR beta chain was sequenced within a study of shared clonotypes between healthy human individuals. Study findings and constraints: Memory subsets generally showed smaller estimated richness than naive subsets did. Relative to their counterparts shared across all four donors, non-shared clonotypes exhibited diminished generation probabilities. Exclusively blood specimens were collected; tissue repertoires likely differ.

Original methodology: Junction-only immunoSEQ data arrived without quality scores, meaning filtering differed. Sequenced by immunoSEQ multiplex PCR; TCRdb stores in-frame clones only, minus some. V and J calls plus clone size are reproduced from that table; the DNA served to infer D and trimming. The sample contains millions of clones, 90% to 95% of which appear only once. Germline V lookup: CDR1 LGHNA, CDR2 YSLEER. The J segment lost 0 bases and the V segment lost 4 bases, leaving 15 bases of the junction unmatched. The CDR3 consists of 19 residues. Note on this clone: Its specificity is not known.

The receptor was derived from a man between 18 and 35 years old in good health. Some clones in this sample may be carry-over from other donors' samples. The V and J genes are TRBV4-3 and TRBJ2-7; 10 positions agree with TRBD2. The specimen was naive CD4+ T cells from PBMCs. The subset is: CD45RA+ positively selected. The CDR3 DNA is TGCGCCAGCAGCCGGGTTCGGGCTAGCGGGAGTGTGAGCTCCTACGAGCAGTACTTC. Residues: CASSRVRASGSVSSYEQYF.